This T cell receptor (beta chain) was identified in a study of control samples from healthy donors and cancer patients. The repertoire was sequenced with immunoSEQ multiplex PCR; TCRdb's copy has only in-frame clones and lacks some. The profile shows under 200,000 clones, about 95% of them singletons. Between the trimmed V and J ends, which lost 9 bases and 6 bases, there was a span of 18 bases. Germline-derived CDR1 and CDR2 are LNHDA and SQIVND (reference sequence). The CDR3 length is 13 residues. This clone is a singleton in its sample. V and J are TRBV19 and TRBJ2-7, with D uncertain. Sequencing used PBMCs. The source is a man aged 55 to 69 with colorectal cancer. CDR3 amino acids: CASSHSYGREQYF. The CDR3 nucleotides read TGTGCCAGCAGCCATTCCTACGGCCGCGAGCAGTACTTC. Filled out from reference TRBV19 and TRBJ2-7, the complete variable domain reads DGGITQSPKYLFRKEGQNVTLSCEQNLNHDAMYWYRQDPGQGLRLIYYSQIVNDFQKGDIAEGYSVSREKKESFPLTVTSAQKNPTAFYLCASSHSYGREQYFGPGTRLTVT.